A selection of T cell receptor beta chains follows, all from one sample in a study of blood T cell repertoires in COVID-19. Method: immunoSEQ multiplex PCR; TCRdb's copy keeps in-frame clones and lacks some. Here the sample spans approximately 300,000 clones, roughly 84% being singletons. Sequencing used peripheral blood. The receptors stem from a man in his forties or fifties with active or convalescent COVID-19. Each CDR3 is given with its conserved first and last residue. D genes are given only for firm matches. Expanded clones are given a class, and other clones once, few, many or no size at all.

. | TRBJ2-2 | . | TRBV28 | TGTGCCACACGGAGGGGAGGCAGATACACCGGGGAGCTGTTTTTT | CATRRGGRYTGELFF
TRBD1 | TRBJ1-2 | . | TRBV7-2 | TGTGCCAGCAGCTTAGCGGCCTCCGGGACAGGGGGCAACTATGGCTACACCTTC | CASSLAASGTGGNYGYTF
. | TRBJ1-2 | . | TRBV24-1 | TGTGCCACCAGTGAACTGGGGGGACCTATTGGCGGCTACACCTTC | CATSELGGPIGGYTF
TRBD1 | TRBJ1-2 | . | TRBV5-1 | TGCGCCAGCAGCTTGGGGGGACAGTCTAACTATGGCTACACCTTC | CASSLGGQSNYGYTF
TRBD2 | TRBJ2-7 | . | TRBV28 | TGTGCCAGCAGTTTAGGGAGCGGGGGATCCTACGAGCAGTACTTC | CASSLGSGGSYEQYF
TRBD1 | TRBJ1-5 | . | TRBV7-8 | TGTGCCAGCAGCTTAGCGGACAGGATTTATAGCAATCAGCCCCAGCATTTT | CASSLADRIYSNQPQHF
. | TRBJ1-5 | . | TRBV6-4 | TGTGCCAGCAGTGGGACATTAGAGCCCAGAGAGCCCCAGCATTTT | CASSGTLEPREPQHF
. | TRBJ2-2 | . | TRBV18 | TGTGCCAGCTCACCGACCTCGGGGAACACCGGGGAGCTGTTTTTT | CASSPTSGNTGELFF
TRBD1 | TRBJ1-3 | . | TRBV27 | TGTGCCAGCAGTCTGTCGAATCCAGGGGGCTCTGGAAACACCATATATTTT | CASSLSNPGGSGNTIYF
. | TRBJ2-7 | . | TRBV30 | TGTGCCTGGAGTGTAGGAGTTAACGAGCAGTACTTC | CAWSVGVNEQYF
TRBD1 | TRBJ2-5 | . | TRBV18 | TGTGCCAGCTCACGGACAGGGGACAGGGGGGAGACCCAGTACTTC | CASSRTGDRGETQYF
. | TRBJ1-3 | few | TRBV10-2 | TGCGCCACCAGGCTGGGCCCTGGAAACACCATATATTTT | CATRLGPGNTIYF
TRBD1 | TRBJ1-1 | . | TRBV27 | TGTGCCAGCACCCCGGGACAGGGGGTAGGTGAAGCTTTCTTT | CASTPGQGVGEAFF
. | TRBJ2-3 | . | TRBV24-1 | TGTGCCACCAGTGACACACAGGGAGGCACAGATACGCAGTATTTT | CATSDTQGGTDTQYF
. | TRBJ2-5 | few | TRBV9 | TGTGCCAGCAGCGTAGGGGCGGGGCGGTCCCAAGAGACCCAGTACTTC | CASSVGAGRSQETQYF
. | TRBJ1-2 | . | TRBV18 | TGTGCCAGCTCACCCGAGGGGGTCCATGGCTACACCTTC | CASSPEGVHGYTF
. | TRBJ1-2 | . | TRBV6-1 | TGTGCCAGCAGTGAACTAACAGACTATAACTATGGCTACACCTTC | CASSELTDYNYGYTF
. | TRBJ1-1 | . | TRBV25-1 | TGTGCCAGCAGTGAATGGGCAGGGATCACTGAAGCTTTCTTT | CASSEWAGITEAFF
TRBD1 | TRBJ1-2 | . | TRBV24-1 | TGTGCCACCAGTGCCAGGGGGCAGCTCTATGGCTACACCTTC | CATSARGQLYGYTF
. | TRBJ2-2 | . | TRBV4-1 | TGCGCCAGCAGCCCCCAGAGGGTTAACACCGGGGAGCTGTTTTTT | CASSPQRVNTGELFF
. | TRBJ2-7 | . | TRBV7-3 | TGTGCCAGCAGCTTGGTAACAGTCCATACCTACGAGCAGTACTTC | CASSLVTVHTYEQYF
TRBD1 | TRBJ1-4 | . | TRBV7-2 | TGTGCCAGCAGTTGGGGACAGGGTGTTGAAAAACTGTTTTTT | CASSWGQGVEKLFF
TRBD1 | TRBJ1-4 | . | TRBV29-1 | TGCAGCGCTACCAAGGGTTACAGGGGAAATGAAAAACTGTTTTTT | CSATKGYRGNEKLFF
. | TRBJ1-2 | . | TRBV25-1 | TGTGCCAGCAGTGCCCTATACTATGGCTACACCTTC | CASSALYYGYTF
TRBD1 | TRBJ1-4 | . | TRBV9 | TGTGCCAGCAGCGTAGGGTCTCGGACAGGGAACGAAAAACTGTTTTTT | CASSVGSRTGNEKLFF
TRBD2 | TRBJ2-1 | . | TRBV19 | TGTGCCAGTAAATCAACAGGGCTAGCGGGAGGCAATGAGCAGTTCTTC | CASKSTGLAGGNEQFF
TRBD1 | TRBJ1-6 | . | TRBV7-2 | TGTGCCAGCAGCTTAGTAGGAGGACAGGGGAGCCCACCCAGGGACTTT | CASSLVGGQGSPPRDF
. | TRBJ1-1 | . | TRBV18 | TGTGCCAGCTCCAGGGTTAACACTGAAGCTTTCTTT | CASSRVNTEAFF
. | TRBJ1-1 | . | TRBV30 | TGTGCCCTGGATAGGGGCGCTGAAGCTTTCTTT | CALDRGAEAFF
TRBD1 | TRBJ1-2 | . | TRBV29-1 | TGCAGCGTCGACCGGGGACAGGGTCGTGGCTACACCTTC | CSVDRGQGRGYTF
TRBD2 | TRBJ2-1 | . | TRBV7-3 | TGTGCCAGCAGCTCCAGCGGGAGCCTCAACAATGAGCAGTTCTTC | CASSSSGSLNNEQFF
. | TRBJ1-4 | . | TRBV7-2 | TGTGCCAGCAGCCTATGGTTGTCTGAAAAACTGTTTTTT | CASSLWLSEKLFF
TRBD1 | TRBJ2-7 | few | TRBV28 | TGTGCCAGCAGTCCGCAGGGGACAGGGGCCTACGAGCAGTACTTC | CASSPQGTGAYEQYF
. | TRBJ1-6 | . | TRBV5-1 | TGCGCCAGCAGCTTGGTGGGCGATTCACCCCTCCACTTT | CASSLVGDSPLHF
. | TRBJ1-1 | . | TRBV20-1 | TGCAGTGCTAGTCAGGGGATGAACACTGAAGCTTTCTTT | CSASQGMNTEAFF
. | TRBJ1-1 | . | TRBV4-3 | TGCGCCAGCAGCCAGAACAGGGTGAACACTGAAGCTTTCTTT | CASSQNRVNTEAFF
TRBD1 | TRBJ1-6 | . | TRBV28 | TGTGCCAGCAGTGAAAGGCGACAGGGGGTTTCCTATAATTCACCCCTCCACTTT | CASSERRQGVSYNSPLHF